A selection of T cell receptor beta chains follows, all from one sample in a study of neurological immune-mediated disorders. TCRdb analysed the 5' RACE reads with MiXCR anew, one entry per CDR3 protein. Of just over 50,000 distinct CDR3 sequences listed, around 3.5% are singletons. Sequencing used PBMCs. Receptors originate from a man aged 35 to 55 with multiple sclerosis. CDR3s include the opening cysteine and the closing phenylalanine or tryptophan.

TRBV5-1,TRBJ2-2,CASSITTGELFF
TRBV4-2,TRBJ2-5,CASSQGTSGETQYF
TRBV12-3/TRBV12-4,TRBJ1-5,CASTQGGRHQPQHF
TRBV7-2,TRBJ2-7,CASSLGPDNYEQYF
TRBV7-9,TRBJ2-6,CASSPALGAGANVLTF
TRBV28,TRBJ2-7,CASTSSFEQYF
TRBV7-9,TRBJ1-6,CASSRGPKDSPLHF
TRBV6-5,TRBJ2-5,CASRSGTTLETQYF
TRBV5-6,TRBJ2-3,CASSLRGGQGTDTQYF
TRBV19,TRBJ2-5,CASSTAGGPPLKETQYF
TRBV6-5,TRBJ2-2,CASSPGNTGELFF
TRBV12-3/TRBV12-4,TRBJ2-2,CASSFGTGGDTGELFF
TRBV12-3/TRBV12-4,TRBJ1-1,CASSRLNTEAFF
TRBV5-1,TRBJ2-3,CASSFQGAGDTQYF
TRBV18,TRBJ1-5,CASSLTQGGNQPQHF
TRBV10-2,TRBJ2-6,CASQGRSGANVLTF
TRBV5-1,TRBJ2-7,CASSYSGFSYEQYF
TRBV20-1,TRBJ1-5,CSAGVYGGGGSNQPQHF
TRBV5-1,TRBJ2-1,CASSSLGLGGSSYNEQFF
TRBV21-1,TRBJ2-5,CASSKADRAQETQYF
TRBV12-3/TRBV12-4,TRBJ1-5,CASTKGQNNQPQHF
TRBV5-1,TRBJ2-5,CASSLTVQETQYF
TRBV6-7,TRBJ2-5,CASSAPGQGLETQYF
TRBV6-5,TRBJ2-3,CASSYSGRGGRADTQYF
TRBV7-3,TRBJ2-3,CASRQKDTDTQYF
TRBV5-4,TRBJ2-7,CASSLHGYYEQYF
TRBV7-2,TRBJ2-7,CASSLESIGTYEQYF
TRBV12-3/TRBV12-4,TRBJ2-3,CASIISGGPDTQYF
TRBV5-1,TRBJ2-2,CASSLGQGTGELFF
TRBV5-1,TRBJ2-5,CASSLYVGGSQETQYF
TRBV10-3,TRBJ2-1,CAISESGPGTDNEQFF
TRBV20-1,TRBJ2-7,CSALPGTGGTYEQYF
TRBV12-3/TRBV12-4,TRBJ2-3,CASSPRERRDTQYF
TRBV27,TRBJ2-7,CASSSGASYEQYF
TRBV5-1,TRBJ1-1,CASSRVSDRAFNTEAFF
TRBV5-6,TRBJ1-5,CASSLWWDNQPQNF
TRBV12-3/TRBV12-4,TRBJ1-1,CASSLRRTEAFF
TRBV5-1,TRBJ2-2,CASSWETSGNTGELFF
TRBV12-3/TRBV12-4,TRBJ1-1,CASRGTGSNTEAFF
TRBV20-1,TRBJ2-3,CSARGFSGASTDTQYF
TRBV7-7,TRBJ1-6,CASSLDGFSPLHF
TRBV6-6,TRBJ2-5,CASSRTGTSLEETQYF
TRBV30,TRBJ1-5,CAWSVRRGQPQHF
TRBV5-1,TRBJ1-1,CASSTEGGGRNTEAFF
TRBV12-3/TRBV12-4,TRBJ2-7,CASSRQSAGRPYEQYF
TRBV10-1,TRBJ2-1,CASSDGQGYNEQFF
TRBV7-8,TRBJ2-2,CASSSNRVTGELFF
TRBV5-1,TRBJ1-1,CASSLLAAGNTEAFF
TRBV11-1,TRBJ2-2,CASSSRFTGELFF
TRBV5-6,TRBJ1-3,CASSAQGRTLSGNTIYF
TRBV20-1,TRBJ1-6,CSARDSWTAAGSPLHF
TRBV12-3/TRBV12-4,TRBJ1-5,CASSLGRLTTSNQPQNF
TRBV7-2,TRBJ2-3,CASSSGLAGSTDTQYF